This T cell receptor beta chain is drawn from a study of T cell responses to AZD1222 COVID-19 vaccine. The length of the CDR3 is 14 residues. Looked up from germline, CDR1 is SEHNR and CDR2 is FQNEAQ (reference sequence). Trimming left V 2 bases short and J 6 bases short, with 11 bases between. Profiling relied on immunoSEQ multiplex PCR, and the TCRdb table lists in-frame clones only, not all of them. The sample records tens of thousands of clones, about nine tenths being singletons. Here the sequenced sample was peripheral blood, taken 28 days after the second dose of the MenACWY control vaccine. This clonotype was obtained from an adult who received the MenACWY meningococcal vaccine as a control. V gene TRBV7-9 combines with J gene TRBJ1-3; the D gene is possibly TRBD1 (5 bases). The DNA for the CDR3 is TGTGCCAGCAGCTTAAAGCAGGGTCAAAACACCATATATTTT. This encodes CASSLKQGQNTIYF.